This T cell receptor (beta chain) derives from a study of blood T cell repertoires in COVID-19. Background on the study: Material from acute and convalescent COVID-19 was sourced from the United States, Italy and Spain.

Per the original methods: Nucleated cell number was recorded as an estimate derived from reference gene primer amplification. Method: immunoSEQ multiplex PCR; TCRdb's copy keeps in-frame clones and lacks some. The DNA gave D and trimming, while V, J and clone size come from that table. The sample yields 100,000 to 120,000 clones, around 80% seen once. Trimming took off 4 bases at V and 0 bases at J, with 21 bases between the two ends. Looked up from germline, CDR1 is SQVTM and CDR2 is ANQGSEA. The CDR3 consists of 17 residues. The source of this sequence is a woman older than 75 with acute or convalescent COVID-19. What was sequenced was peripheral blood. The chain is built from TRBV29-1 and TRBJ1-1, with D perhaps matching TRBD1 (6 bases). The CDR3 nucleotides are TGCAGCGTTGTCCCAGGGGTGTTTGGATGGATGAACACTGAAGCTTTCTTT. Protein sequence: CSVVPGVFGWMNTEAFF.